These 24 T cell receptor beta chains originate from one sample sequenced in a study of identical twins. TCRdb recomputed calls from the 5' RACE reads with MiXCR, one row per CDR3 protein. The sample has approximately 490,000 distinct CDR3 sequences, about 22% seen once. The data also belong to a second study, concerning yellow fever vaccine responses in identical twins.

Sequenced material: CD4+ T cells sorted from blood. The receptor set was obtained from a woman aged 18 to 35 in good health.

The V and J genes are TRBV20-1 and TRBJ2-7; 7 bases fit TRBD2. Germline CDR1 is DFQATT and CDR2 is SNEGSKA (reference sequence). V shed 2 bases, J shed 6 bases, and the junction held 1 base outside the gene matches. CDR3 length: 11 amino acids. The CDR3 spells CSARSGVEQYF. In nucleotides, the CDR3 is TGCAGTGCTAGAAGCGGGGTCGAGCAGTACTTC.

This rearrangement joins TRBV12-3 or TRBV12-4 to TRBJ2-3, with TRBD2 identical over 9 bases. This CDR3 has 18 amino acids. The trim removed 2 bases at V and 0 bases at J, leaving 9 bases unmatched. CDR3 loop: CASSLRFSGSSSTDTQYF. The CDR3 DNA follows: TGTGCCAGCAGTTTACGGTTTAGCGGGAGCTCTAGCACAGATACGCAGTATTTT.

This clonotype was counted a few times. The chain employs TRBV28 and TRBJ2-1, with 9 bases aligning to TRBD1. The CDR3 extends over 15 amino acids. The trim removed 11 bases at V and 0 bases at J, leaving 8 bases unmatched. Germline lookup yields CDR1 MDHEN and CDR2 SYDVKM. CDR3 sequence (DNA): TGTGCCGCCGGGACAGGGATCGGCTCCTACAATGAGCAGTTCTTC. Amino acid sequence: CAAGTGIGSYNEQFF.

The CDR3 bases are TGCAGTCAACAGGGGGCGCTCGAGCAGTACTTC. Translating it yields CSQQGALEQYF. The rearrangement joins TRBV20-1 to TRBJ2-7; 9 bases match TRBD1. J was trimmed by 6 bases and V by 8 bases; bases with no gene match: 5. The CDR3 extends over 11 amino acids. The germline V gene encodes CDR1 DFQATT and CDR2 SNEGSKA (reference sequence).

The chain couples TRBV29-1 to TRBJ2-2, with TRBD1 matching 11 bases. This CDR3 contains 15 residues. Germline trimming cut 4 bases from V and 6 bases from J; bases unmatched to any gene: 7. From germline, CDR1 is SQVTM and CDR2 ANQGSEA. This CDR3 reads CSVVWTGGIAGELFF. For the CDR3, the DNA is TGCAGCGTTGTGTGGACAGGGGGCATCGCCGGGGAGCTGTTTTTT.

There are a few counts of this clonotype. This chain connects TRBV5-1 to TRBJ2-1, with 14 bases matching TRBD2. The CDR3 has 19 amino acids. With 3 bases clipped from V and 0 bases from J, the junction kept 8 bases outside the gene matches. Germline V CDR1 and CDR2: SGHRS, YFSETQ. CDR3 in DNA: TGCGCCAGCAGCTCGGGACTAGCGGGAGTCCCGGTCTCCTACAATGAGCAGTTCTTC. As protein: CASSSGLAGVPVSYNEQFF.

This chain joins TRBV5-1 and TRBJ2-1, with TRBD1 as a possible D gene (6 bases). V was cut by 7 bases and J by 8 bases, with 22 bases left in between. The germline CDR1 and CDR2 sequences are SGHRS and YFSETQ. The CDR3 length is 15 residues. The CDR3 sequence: CASGRGGLEGDEQFF. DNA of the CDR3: TGCGCCAGCGGCCGTGGGGGCCTTGAGGGGGATGAGCAGTTCTTC.

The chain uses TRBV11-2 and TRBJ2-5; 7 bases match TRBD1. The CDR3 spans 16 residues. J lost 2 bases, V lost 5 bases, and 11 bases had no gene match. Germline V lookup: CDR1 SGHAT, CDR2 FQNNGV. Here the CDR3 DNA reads TGTGCCAGCAGCCTGACCGGGACAGTCATACAAGAGACCCAGTACTTC. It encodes CASSLTGTVIQETQYF.

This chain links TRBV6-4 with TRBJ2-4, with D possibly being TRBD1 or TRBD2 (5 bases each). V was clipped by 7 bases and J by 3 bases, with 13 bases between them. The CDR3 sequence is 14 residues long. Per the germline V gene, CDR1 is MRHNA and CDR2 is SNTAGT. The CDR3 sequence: CASTGTLGKNIQYF. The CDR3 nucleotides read TGTGCCAGCACTGGGACCTTAGGCAAAAACATTCAGTACTTC.

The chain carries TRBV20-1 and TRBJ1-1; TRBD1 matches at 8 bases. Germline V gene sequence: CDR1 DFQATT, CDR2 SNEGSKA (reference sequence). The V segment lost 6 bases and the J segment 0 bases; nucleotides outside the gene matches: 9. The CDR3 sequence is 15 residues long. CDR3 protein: CSAPDRGLMNTEAFF. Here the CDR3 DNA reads TGCAGTGCACCCGACAGGGGCCTTATGAACACTGAAGCTTTCTTT.

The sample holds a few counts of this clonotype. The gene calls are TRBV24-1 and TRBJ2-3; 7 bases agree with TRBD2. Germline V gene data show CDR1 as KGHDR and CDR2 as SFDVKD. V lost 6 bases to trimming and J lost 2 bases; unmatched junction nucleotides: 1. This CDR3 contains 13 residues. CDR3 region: CATSSGNTDTQYF. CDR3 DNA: TGTGCCACCAGTAGCGGGAACACAGATACGCAGTATTTT.

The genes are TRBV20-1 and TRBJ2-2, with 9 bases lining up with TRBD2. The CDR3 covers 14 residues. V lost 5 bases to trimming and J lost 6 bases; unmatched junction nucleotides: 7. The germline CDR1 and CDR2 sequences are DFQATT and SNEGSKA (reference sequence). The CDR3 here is CSAPGLAGSGELFF. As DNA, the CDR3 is TGCAGTGCTCCTGGTCTAGCGGGATCCGGGGAGCTGTTTTTT.

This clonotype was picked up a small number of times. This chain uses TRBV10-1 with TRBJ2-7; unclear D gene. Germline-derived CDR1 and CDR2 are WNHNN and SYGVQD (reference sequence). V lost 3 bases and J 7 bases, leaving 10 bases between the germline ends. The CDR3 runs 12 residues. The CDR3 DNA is TGCGCCAGCAGTGACAGCCCTCGTGAGCAGTACTTC. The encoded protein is CASSDSPREQYF.

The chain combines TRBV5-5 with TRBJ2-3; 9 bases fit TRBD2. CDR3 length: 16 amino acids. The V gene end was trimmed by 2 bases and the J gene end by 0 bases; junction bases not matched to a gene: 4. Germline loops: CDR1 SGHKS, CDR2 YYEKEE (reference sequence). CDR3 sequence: CASSFASGISTDTQYF. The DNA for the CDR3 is TGTGCCAGCAGCTTTGCTAGCGGGATAAGCACAGATACGCAGTATTTT.

As DNA, the CDR3 is TGTGCCAGCAGCTTATCTGGACTAGCGGACGAGCAGTTCTTC. Translated: CASSLSGLADEQFF. V and J are TRBV11-3 and TRBJ2-1, with 10 positions matching TRBD2. The CDR3 consists of 14 residues. In germline, CDR1 is SGHNT, CDR2 YENEEA. The V gene end was trimmed by 2 bases and the J gene end by 10 bases; junction bases not matched to a gene: 5.

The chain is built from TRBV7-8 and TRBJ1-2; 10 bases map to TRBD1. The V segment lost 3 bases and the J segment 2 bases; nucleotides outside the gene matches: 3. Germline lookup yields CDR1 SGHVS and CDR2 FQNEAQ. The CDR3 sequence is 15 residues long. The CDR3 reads CASSLRTGGNYGYTF. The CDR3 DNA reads TGTGCCAGCAGCTTGCGGACAGGGGGGAACTATGGCTACACCTTC.

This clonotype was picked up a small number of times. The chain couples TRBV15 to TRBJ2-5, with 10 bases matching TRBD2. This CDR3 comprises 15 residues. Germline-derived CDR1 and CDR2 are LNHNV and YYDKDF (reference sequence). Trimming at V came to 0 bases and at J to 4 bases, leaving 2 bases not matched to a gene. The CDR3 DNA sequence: TGTGCCACCAGCAGAGAACTAGCGGGACGAGAGACCCAGTACTTC. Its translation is CATSRELAGRETQYF.

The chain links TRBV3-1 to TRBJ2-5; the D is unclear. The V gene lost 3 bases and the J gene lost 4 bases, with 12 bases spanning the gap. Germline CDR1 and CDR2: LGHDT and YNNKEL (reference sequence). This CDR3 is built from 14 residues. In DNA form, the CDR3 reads TGTGCCAGCAGCCACGTTCCCTCACCAGAGACCCAGTACTTC. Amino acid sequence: CASSHVPSPETQYF.

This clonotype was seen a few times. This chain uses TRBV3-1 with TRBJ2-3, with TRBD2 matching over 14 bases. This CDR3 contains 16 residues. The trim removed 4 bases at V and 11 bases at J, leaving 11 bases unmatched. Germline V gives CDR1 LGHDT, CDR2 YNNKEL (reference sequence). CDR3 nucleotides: TGTGCCAGCAGCCCGCGGACTAGCGGGGGGTTGACAAAGCAGTATTTT. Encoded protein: CASSPRTSGGLTKQYF.

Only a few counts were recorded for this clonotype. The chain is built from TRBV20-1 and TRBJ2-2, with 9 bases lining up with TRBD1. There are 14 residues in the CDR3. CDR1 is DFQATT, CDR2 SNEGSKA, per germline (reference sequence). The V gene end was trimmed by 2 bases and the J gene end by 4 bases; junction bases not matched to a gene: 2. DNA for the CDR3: TGCAGTGCTAGACTGACAGGGGGCACCGGGGAGCTGTTTTTT. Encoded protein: CSARLTGGTGELFF.

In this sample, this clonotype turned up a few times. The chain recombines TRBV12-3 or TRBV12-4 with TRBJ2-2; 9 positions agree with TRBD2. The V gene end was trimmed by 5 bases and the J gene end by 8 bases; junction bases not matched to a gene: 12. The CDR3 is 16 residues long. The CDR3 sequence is CASSGSGRTSWGELFF. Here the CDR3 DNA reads TGTGCCAGCAGTGGAAGCGGGAGGACATCGTGGGGGGAGCTGTTTTTT.

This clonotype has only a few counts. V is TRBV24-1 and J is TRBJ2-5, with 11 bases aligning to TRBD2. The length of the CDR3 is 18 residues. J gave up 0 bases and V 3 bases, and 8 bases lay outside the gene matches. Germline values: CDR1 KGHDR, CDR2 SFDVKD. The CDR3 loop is CATSDPGLAETYQETQYF. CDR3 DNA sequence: TGTGCCACCAGTGATCCGGGACTAGCGGAAACGTACCAAGAGACCCAGTACTTC.

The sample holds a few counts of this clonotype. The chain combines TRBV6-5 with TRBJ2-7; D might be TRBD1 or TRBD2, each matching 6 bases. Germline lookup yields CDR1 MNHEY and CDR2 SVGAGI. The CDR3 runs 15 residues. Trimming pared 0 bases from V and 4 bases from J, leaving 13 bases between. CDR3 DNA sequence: TGTGCCAGCAGTTACTCGACCGGGGGCTGGTACGAGCAGTACTTC. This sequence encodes CASSYSTGGWYEQYF.

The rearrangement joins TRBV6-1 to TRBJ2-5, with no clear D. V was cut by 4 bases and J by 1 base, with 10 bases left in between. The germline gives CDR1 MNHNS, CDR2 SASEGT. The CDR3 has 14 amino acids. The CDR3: CASSGWQTQETQYF. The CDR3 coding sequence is TGTGCCAGCAGTGGGTGGCAAACCCAAGAGACCCAGTACTTC.